These 29 T cell receptor beta chains came from one sample sequenced in a study of control samples from healthy donors and cancer patients. Libraries were prepared by immunoSEQ multiplex PCR; TCRdb keeps only in-frame clonotypes and omits some of them. Of about 98,000 clones listed, roughly 83% are singletons. The sequenced material came from blood. Receptors originate from a woman aged 25 to 39 in good health.

The chain links TRBV4-3 to TRBJ2-7, with TRBD2 identical over 7 bases. Germline CDR1 is LGHNA and CDR2 is YSLEER. V gave up 0 bases and J gave up 3 bases; unmatched junction bases: 5. The CDR3 has 15 residues. CDR3 in amino acids: CASSQEMGGDYEQYF. CDR3 in DNA: TGCGCCAGCAGCCAAGAGATGGGGGGGGACTACGAGCAGTACTTC.

The rearrangement joins TRBV11-2 to TRBJ1-2, with a possible D match to TRBD1 (5 bases). V gave up 4 bases and J gave up 4 bases, with 25 bases separating them. The CDR3 extends over 18 amino acids. In germline, CDR1 is SGHAT, CDR2 FQNNGV. The CDR3 DNA reads TGTGCCAGCAGCTATCTGCTACGCGACAGTACCTCTGGCTATGGCTACACCTTC. It is translated as CASSYLLRDSTSGYGYTF.

The chain has TRBV6-5 and TRBJ2-5; 15 positions match TRBD2. With V trimmed by 2 bases and J by 5 bases, 3 bases remained unmatched. The CDR3 extends over 16 amino acids. Germline loops: CDR1 MNHEY, CDR2 SVGAGI. The CDR3 nucleotides are TGTGCCAGCAGTTACGGGACTAGCGGGGGGTGGGAGACCCAGTACTTC. This gives the protein CASSYGTSGGWETQYF.

The rearrangement links TRBV11-2 to TRBJ2-6, with a tentative D call TRBD2 (6 bases). The ends were cut back, 5 bases at V and 0 bases at J, with 14 bases in the middle. Germline-derived CDR1 and CDR2 are SGHAT and FQNNGV. This CDR3 is built from 17 residues. The DNA for the CDR3 is TGTGCCAGCAGCCCGGGACTGATAACCTCTGGGGCCAACGTCCTGACTTTC. Translated: CASSPGLITSGANVLTF.

This chain joins TRBV7-9 and TRBJ1-2; 8 nucleotides agree with TRBD1. The CDR3 spans 15 residues. The V and J ends lost 4 bases and 5 bases, in that order; junction bases with no gene match: 9. Germline CDR1 is SEHNR and CDR2 is FQNEAQ (reference sequence). CDR3 DNA sequence: TGTGCCAGCAGCTCCTCAGGGGGCGCGTGGTATGGCTACACCTTC. Residues: CASSSSGGAWYGYTF. The full variable domain, in which reference TRBV7-9 and TRBJ1-2 provide the parts outside the CDR3, is DTGVSQNPRHKITKRGQNVTFRCDPISEHNRLYWYRQTLGQGPEFLTYFQNEAQLEKSRLLSDRFSAERPKGSFSTLEIQRTEQGDSAMYLCASSSSGGAWYGYTFGSGTRLTVV.

CDR3: CASSFFQGLYNEQFF. The CDR3 bases are TGTGCCAGCAGTTTTTTTCAGGGCCTCTACAATGAGCAGTTCTTC. J is TRBJ2-1 and V is TRBV28, with D maybe TRBD1 (5 bases). There are 15 residues in the CDR3. The V end was cut by 3 bases, the J end by 3 bases, with 12 bases between. Germline-derived CDR1 and CDR2 are MDHEN and SYDVKM.

The CDR3 spells CASSFRDRYTGELFF. CDR3 bases: TGTGCCAGCAGCTTCCGGGACAGATACACCGGGGAGCTGTTTTTT. The V and J genes are TRBV5-6 and TRBJ2-2; 7 bases are shared with TRBD1. CDR1 and CDR2 from the germline V gene are SGHDT and YYEEEE. Trimming removed 2 bases from V and 3 bases from J; junction bases left unmatched: 4. The CDR3 spans 15 residues.

The chain links TRBV18 to TRBJ1-2, with a possible D match to TRBD1 (6 bases). V was shortened by 6 bases and J by 6 bases, with 14 bases between the two germline ends. In germline, CDR1 is KGHSH, CDR2 LQKENI. The CDR3 consists of 13 residues. The CDR3 DNA is TGTGCCAGCTCTCTCGACAGGCAAAATGGCTACACCTTC. Its protein is CASSLDRQNGYTF.

This clone was observed once. The rearrangement uses TRBV9 and TRBJ1-2; no clear D gene. Germline-derived CDR1 and CDR2 are SGDLS and YYNGEE. There are 11 residues in the CDR3. Trimming took 1 base from V and 7 from J, leaving 5 bases between them. CDR3 protein: CASSVPGGYTF. In DNA, the CDR3 is TGTGCCAGCAGCGTACCAGGTGGCTACACCTTC.

This clone was picked up one time. The V and J genes are TRBV6-4 and TRBJ1-1; no firm D call. This CDR3 contains 13 residues. V lost 5 bases to trimming and J lost 2 bases, with 9 bases between them. Germline values: CDR1 MRHNA, CDR2 SNTAGT. The CDR3 loop is CASSFQDNTEAFF. As DNA, the CDR3 is TGTGCCAGCAGTTTTCAGGATAACACTGAAGCTTTCTTT.

The CDR3 is CASSLTGGMGNTEAFF. In DNA, the CDR3 is TGCGCCAGCAGCTTGACAGGGGGCATGGGGAACACTGAAGCTTTCTTT. The V and J genes are TRBV5-1 and TRBJ1-1; 9 bases fit TRBD1. The CDR3 covers 16 residues. V gave up 1 base and J gave up 1 base; unmatched junction bases: 5. Germline lookup yields CDR1 SGHRS and CDR2 YFSETQ.

The DNA of the CDR3 is TGTGCCAGTAGTATGGGCCAGTATCAGCCCCAGCATTTT. Its translation: CASSMGQYQPQHF. The chain is built from TRBV19 and TRBJ1-5; D ambiguous. The CDR3 covers 13 residues. Germline CDR1 and CDR2: LNHDA and SQIVND (reference sequence). V gave up 3 bases and J gave up 5 bases, with 8 bases separating them. The variable domain in full, completed from reference TRBV19 and TRBJ1-5, reads DGGITQSPKYLFRKEGQNVTLSCEQNLNHDAMYWYRQDPGQGLRLIYYSQIVNDFQKGDIAEGYSVSREKKESFPLTVTSAQKNPTAFYLCASSMGQYQPQHFGDGTRLSIL.

This clone was detected a few times. The chain is built from TRBV7-6 and TRBJ2-3; 7 bases match TRBD1. The CDR3 loop spans 17 amino acids. V was pared by 1 base and J by 4 bases, with 11 bases of the junction left unmatched. Germline CDR1 and CDR2: SGHVS and FNYEAQ. CDR3 sequence: CASSLEGDRASPDTQYF. CDR3 coding DNA: TGTGCCAGCAGCTTAGAAGGGGACAGAGCGTCCCCAGATACGCAGTATTTT.

The CDR3 region has the DNA TGTGCCAGCAGCTCGGGACAGGGGGTGAAAGCTTTCTTT. It codes for CASSSGQGVKAFF. The genes are TRBV11-3 and TRBJ1-1; 11 bases map to TRBD1. Germline V gene data show CDR1 as SGHNT and CDR2 as YENEEA. This CDR3 has 13 amino acids. V trimming: 4 bases; J trimming: 9 bases; junction bases outside the gene matches: 4. The whole variable domain, filled in from reference TRBV11-3 and TRBJ1-1, reads EAGVVQSPRYKIIEKKQPVAFWCNPISGHNTLYWYLQNLGQGPELLIRYENEEAVDDSQLPKDRFSAERLKGVDSTLKIQPAELGDSAVYLCASSSGQGVKAFFGQGTRLTVV.

The CDR3 sequence: CASSYKRGRRAEAFF. In nucleotides, the CDR3 is TGTGCCAGCAGTTATAAGAGGGGGCGGAGAGCTGAAGCTTTCTTT. The chain links TRBV6-6 to TRBJ1-1; 7 bases are shared with TRBD1. Germline V gene sequence: CDR1 MNHNY, CDR2 SVGAGI (reference sequence). V shed 3 bases and J 6 bases; nucleotides not matched to a gene: 10. CDR3 length: 15 amino acids.

The chain links TRBV9 to TRBJ2-2; perhaps D is TRBD1 or TRBD2 (5 bases each). The germline CDR1 and CDR2 sequences are SGDLS and YYNGEE. The CDR3 extends over 15 amino acids. The germline V and J ends were trimmed by 1 base and 4 bases, with 11 bases remaining between them. CDR3 nucleotides: TGTGCCAGCAGCGTAAGAGGGGTGGTCACCGGGGAGCTGTTTTTT. Protein: CASSVRGVVTGELFF.

CDR3 amino acids: CATSDLPQAGTQYF. CDR3 in DNA: TGTGCCACCAGTGATTTGCCTCAAGCGGGAACGCAGTATTTT. The chain carries TRBV24-1 and TRBJ2-3, with 7 bases fitting TRBD2. After removal of 0 bases from V and 9 bases from J, the junction contained 5 bases not matched to a gene. CDR3 length equals 14 residues. Germline CDR1 is KGHDR and CDR2 is SFDVKD.

The chain employs TRBV19 and TRBJ2-4; D perhaps matches TRBD1 (6 bases). Between the trimmed V and J ends, which lost 5 bases and 0 bases, there was a span of 17 bases. CDR3 size: 17 residues. Germline CDR1 is LNHDA and CDR2 is SQIVND (reference sequence). CDR3 in DNA: TGTGCCAGTAGTTTCACCGGGACAACCATAGCCAAAAACATTCAGTACTTC. Encoded protein: CASSFTGTTIAKNIQYF.

This clone is medium-sized by share. This chain links TRBV5-5 with TRBJ1-1, with a possible D match to TRBD1 (5 bases). V was shortened by 7 bases and J by 7 bases, with 11 bases between the two germline ends. This CDR3 is built from 11 residues. Germline V lookup: CDR1 SGHKS, CDR2 YYEKEE (reference sequence). The CDR3 sequence is CASFEGNEAFF. The CDR3 DNA sequence: TGTGCCAGCTTCGAGGGGAATGAAGCTTTCTTT. The whole variable domain, remainder taken from reference TRBV5-5 and TRBJ1-1, is DAGVTQSPTHLIKTRGQQVTLRCSPISGHKSVSWYQQVLGQGPQFIFQYYEKEERGRGNFPDRFSARQFPNYSSELNVNALLLGDSALYLCASFEGNEAFFGQGTRLTVV.

The chain has TRBV19 and TRBJ2-7; D could derive from TRBD1 or TRBD2 (5 bases each). The germline V gene has CDR1 LNHDA and CDR2 SQIVND (reference sequence). Trimming took off 6 bases at V and 5 bases at J, with 11 bases between the two ends. CDR3 size: 12 residues. CDR3 sequence reads: CASRGELDEQYF. As DNA, the CDR3 is TGTGCCAGTAGGGGGGAACTGGACGAGCAGTACTTC.

The V call is TRBV19, the J call TRBJ2-5; 7 nucleotides agree with TRBD2. Germline-derived CDR1 and CDR2 are LNHDA and SQIVND (reference sequence). V lost 3 bases to trimming and J lost 4 bases; unmatched junction nucleotides: 8. This CDR3 is 15 amino acids long. In DNA, the CDR3 is TGTGCCAGTAGTATTGTTCGGACTAGTCTAGAGACCCAGTACTTC. Translation: CASSIVRTSLETQYF.

This rearrangement joins TRBV10-2 to TRBJ2-7; TRBD2 aligns across 8 bases. This CDR3 region has 15 residues. In germline, CDR1 is WSHSY, CDR2 SAAADI. The V and J ends lost 5 bases and 7 bases, in that order; junction bases with no gene match: 13. The DNA of the CDR3 is TGCGCCAGCAGTCGGAGATCGGGGGGGCCGGGGGAGCAGTACTTC. This encodes CASSRRSGGPGEQYF.

For this clone: The junction and the germline gene differ at one end; a read error may be behind it. The gene calls are TRBV7-7 and TRBJ2-1; D uncertain. CDR3 length equals 14 residues. In germline, CDR1 is SSHAT, CDR2 FNYEAQ (reference sequence). The CDR3, as DNA: TGTGCTAGCAGCTTAACCCTTGGCTACAATGAGCAGTTCTTC. This codes for CASSLTLGYNEQFF.

A single count supports this clone. J is TRBJ1-6 and V is TRBV19; unclear D gene. Trimming left V 4 bases short and J 5 bases short, with 9 bases between. The CDR3 covers 14 residues. Germline lookup yields CDR1 LNHDA and CDR2 SQIVND (reference sequence). CDR3 in DNA: TGTGCCAGTAGTAGGGCGGCAGATAATTCACCCCTCCACTTT. Protein: CASSRAADNSPLHF.

The V call is TRBV5-4, the J call TRBJ1-4; a possible D gene is TRBD1 (5 bases). Per the germline V gene, CDR1 is SGHNT and CDR2 is YYREEE (reference sequence). Trimming shortened V by 1 base and J by 8 bases, and 12 bases separated the two germline ends. CDR3 size: 14 residues. CDR3 residues: CASSLSSKGEKLFF. For the CDR3, the DNA is TGTGCCAGCAGCTTGTCTAGCAAGGGGGAAAAACTGTTTTTT.

This clone is a singleton in its sample. The chain is built from TRBV19 and TRBJ2-2; 7 bases fit TRBD2. The V gene end was trimmed by 6 bases and the J gene end by 4 bases; junction bases not matched to a gene: 2. The CDR3 is made up of 13 amino acids. In germline, CDR1 is LNHDA, CDR2 SQIVND (reference sequence). Here the CDR3 reads CASRREVTGELFF. DNA of the CDR3: TGTGCCAGTAGACGGGAGGTCACCGGGGAGCTGTTTTTT.

The CDR3 DNA reads TGTGCCAGCAGCTTTCGGGCGGGGGGAGCCAAAAACATTCAGTACTTC. Its protein product is CASSFRAGGAKNIQYF. V and J are TRBV7-2 and TRBJ2-4, with 8 bases identical to TRBD2. From germline, CDR1 is SGHTA and CDR2 FQGNSA. Trimming removed 3 bases from V and 0 bases from J; junction bases left unmatched: 4. The CDR3 contains 16 residues.

The chain recombines TRBV2 with TRBJ1-1; no definite D call. This CDR3 spans 13 amino acids. CDR1 and CDR2 (germline): SNHLY, FYNNEI. With 2 bases removed from V and 3 bases from J, the gap between germline ends came to 7 bases. This chain's CDR3 is CASSETAYTEAFF. The CDR3 nucleotides are TGTGCCAGCAGTGAAACAGCGTACACTGAAGCTTTCTTT.

This clone was seen repeatedly, ten times or more. The chain links TRBV27 to TRBJ1-1; D not certain. Germline values: CDR1 MNHEY, CDR2 SMNVEV (reference sequence). Trimming shortened V by 8 bases and J by 0 bases, and 13 bases separated the two germline ends. The length of the CDR3 is 14 residues. CDR3 nucleotide sequence: TGTGCCAGCCGTACAGCACATTTGAACACTGAAGCTTTCTTT. It is translated as CASRTAHLNTEAFF.